These 32 T cell receptor beta chains share one sample of origin, sequenced in a study of blood T cell repertoires in COVID-19. Measured with immunoSEQ multiplex PCR; TCRdb has only the in-frame clones, and not every one. The sample records about 240,000 clones, approximately 90% being singletons. Specimen: PBMCs or T cells enriched from blood (not recorded which). Every receptor here comes from a woman aged 30 to 39 who had recovered from COVID-19.

J is TRBJ2-7 and V is TRBV7-8; TRBD2 matches at 7 bases. The junction had 9 bases not matched to a gene; V was cut back by 1 base and J by 6 bases. The CDR3 is 15 amino acids. Germline CDR1 and CDR2: SGHVS and FQNEAQ. Here the CDR3 reads CASSLGPMGRAEQYF. The DNA of the CDR3 is TGTGCCAGCAGCTTAGGCCCCATGGGGAGGGCCGAGCAGTACTTC.

For the CDR3, the DNA is TGTGCCAGCAGCTTTAGCGGGAGTACAGATACGCAGTATTTT. Amino acids: CASSFSGSTDTQYF. The chain recombines TRBV7-2 with TRBJ2-3; 9 bases fit TRBD2. The germline V gene has CDR1 SGHTA and CDR2 FQGNSA. The junction had 1 base not matched to a gene; V was cut back by 3 bases and J by 3 bases. This CDR3 has 14 residues.

This clone appeared once. The rearrangement links TRBV19 to TRBJ1-1, with 8 bases that match TRBD1. The trim removed 5 bases at V and 11 bases at J, leaving 10 bases unmatched. Germline V CDR1 and CDR2: LNHDA, SQIVND (reference sequence). This CDR3 is built from 13 residues. DNA for the CDR3: TGTGCCAGTAGTGGAGGACAGGGTTTGGGCGCTTTCTTT. Its protein product is CASSGGQGLGAFF. Complete variable domain (other parts from reference TRBV19 and TRBJ1-1): DGGITQSPKYLFRKEGQNVTLSCEQNLNHDAMYWYRQDPGQGLRLIYYSQIVNDFQKGDIAEGYSVSREKKESFPLTVTSAQKNPTAFYLCASSGGQGLGAFFGQGTRLTVV.

This clone is a singleton in its sample. V and J are TRBV28 and TRBJ2-6; D is possibly TRBD1 (6 bases). Trimming pared 5 bases from V and 1 base from J, leaving 9 bases between. CDR3 length equals 15 residues. The V gene's germline CDR1 is MDHEN and CDR2 SYDVKM. The CDR3 nucleotides read TGTGCCAGCAGTACAACAGGGTCTGGGGCCAACGTCCTGACTTTC. Amino acids: CASSTTGSGANVLTF.

This chain links TRBV7-9 with TRBJ2-7; weak D call: TRBD2 (5 bases). The V end lost 5 bases, the J end lost 0 bases, and 14 bases lay between the germline ends. Germline CDR1 is SEHNR and CDR2 is FQNEAQ (reference sequence). This CDR3 region has 15 residues. The CDR3, as DNA: TGTGCCAGCAGCGCCTTGGACGGGATCTCCTACGAGCAGTACTTC. It is translated as CASSALDGISYEQYF. Complete variable domain (other parts from reference TRBV7-9 and TRBJ2-7): DTGVSQNPRHKITKRGQNVTFRCDPISEHNRLYWYRQTLGQGPEFLTYFQNEAQLEKSRLLSDRFSAERPKGSFSTLEIQRTEQGDSAMYLCASSALDGISYEQYFGPGTRLTVT.

The genes are TRBV27 and TRBJ2-2; 7 bases agree with TRBD2. The V and J ends lost 7 bases and 0 bases, in that order; junction bases with no gene match: 11. The CDR3 is 17 residues long. Germline CDR1 is MNHEY and CDR2 is SMNVEV (reference sequence). CDR3 region: CASTSDGLAANTGELFF. As DNA, the CDR3 is TGTGCCAGCACGTCTGACGGGCTAGCGGCGAACACCGGGGAGCTGTTTTTT.

This clone has more than one count but fewer than ten. The chain employs TRBV6-5 and TRBJ2-5, with a tentative D call TRBD2 (6 bases). Trimming left V 0 bases short and J 2 bases short, with 13 bases between. This CDR3 region has 16 residues. Germline V gives CDR1 MNHEY, CDR2 SVGAGI. The CDR3 coding sequence is TGTGCCAGCAGTTACTCGAAATGGGCGGGGCAAGAGACCCAGTACTTC. Amino acids: CASSYSKWAGQETQYF.

V gene TRBV19 combines with J gene TRBJ2-6; unclear D gene. CDR3 length: 15 residues. Germline V gene sequence: CDR1 LNHDA, CDR2 SQIVND (reference sequence). The ends were cut back, 7 bases at V and 0 bases at J, with 10 bases in the middle. CDR3 residues: CASKVGSSGANVLTF. CDR3 sequence (DNA): TGTGCCAGTAAGGTGGGCAGCTCTGGGGCCAACGTCCTGACTTTC.

This chain links TRBV30 with TRBJ2-7; 8 bases are a match to TRBD1. From germline, CDR1 is GTSNPN and CDR2 SVGIG (reference sequence). This CDR3 has 13 residues. The V gene end was trimmed by 4 bases and the J gene end by 2 bases; junction bases not matched to a gene: 4. The DNA for the CDR3 is TGTGCCTGGAACAGGGGGGTCACCTACGAGCAGTACTTC. It encodes CAWNRGVTYEQYF.

This clone has a single count. This chain joins TRBV5-1 and TRBJ2-2; 7 bases match TRBD2. Germline CDR1 and CDR2: SGHRS and YFSETQ. V lost 0 bases, J lost 1 base, and 3 bases stayed unmatched. The CDR3 has 16 residues. CDR3 in DNA: TGCGCCAGCAGCTTGGTGCCTAGCGGGAACACCGGGGAGCTGTTTTTT. Encoded protein: CASSLVPSGNTGELFF.

The chain is built from TRBV6-1 and TRBJ1-1; TRBD1 might be the D (6 bases). CDR3 length: 16 residues. Germline lookup yields CDR1 MNHNS and CDR2 SASEGT. Deletions cut 3 bases from V and 4 bases from J, with 18 bases between. Here the CDR3 reads CASSENRASSSTEAFF. As DNA, the CDR3 is TGTGCCAGCAGTGAGAACAGGGCCTCCTCAAGCACTGAAGCTTTCTTT.

The chain joins TRBV6-4 to TRBJ1-1; D not certain. The V gene lost 4 bases and the J gene lost 1 base, with 13 bases spanning the gap. The CDR3 runs to 15 residues. Germline-derived CDR1 and CDR2 are MRHNA and SNTAGT. DNA for the CDR3: TGTGCCAGCAGTGCAGAGGCTTACGGGAACACTGAAGCTTTCTTT. Protein: CASSAEAYGNTEAFF.

V usage is TRBV30 and J usage is TRBJ2-7; tentative D call: TRBD2 (6 bases). Germline V gene sequence: CDR1 GTSNPN, CDR2 SVGIG (reference sequence). V lost 7 bases and J 6 bases, leaving 13 bases between the germline ends. CDR3 length: 11 residues. The CDR3 DNA is TGTGCCTCGTCCCGGGGGAGCGAGCAGTACTTC. This gives the protein CASSRGSEQYF.

The chain is built from TRBV4-2 and TRBJ1-5, with unresolved D. The V end lost 0 bases, the J end lost 7 bases, and 13 bases lay between the germline ends. This CDR3 is built from 15 residues. Germline V lookup: CDR1 LGHNA, CDR2 YNFKEQ. The DNA of the CDR3 is TGTGCCAGCAGCCAAGAGTGGCACGAGGCACAGCCCCAGCATTTT. Its translation: CASSQEWHEAQPQHF.

J is TRBJ1-6 and V is TRBV6-2 or TRBV6-3, with no clear D. V shed 5 bases and J shed 13 bases, with 12 bases lying between them. The CDR3 totals 12 residues. Germline V gene data show CDR1 as MNHEY and CDR2 as SVGEGT. CDR3 protein: CASSRLGQPLHF. The CDR3 nucleotides read TGTGCCAGCAGTCGACTAGGGCAGCCCCTCCACTTT.

V gene TRBV5-1 combines with J gene TRBJ2-2; TRBD2 matches at 11 bases. The CDR3 consists of 14 residues. CDR1 is SGHRS and CDR2 is YFSETQ in the germline V gene. V lost 4 bases, J lost 11 bases, and 7 bases stayed unmatched. In DNA, the CDR3 is TGCGCCAGCAGCCCAGGGACTAGCGGCAGCGAGCTGTTTTTT. As protein: CASSPGTSGSELFF.

The J gene is TRBJ1-5, the V gene TRBV2, with 9 bases lining up with TRBD1. The CDR3 has 15 amino acids. The germline V gene encodes CDR1 SNHLY and CDR2 FYNNEI. With V trimmed by 6 bases and J by 2 bases, 5 bases remained unmatched. CDR3 DNA: TGTGCCAGCAGAGGGGACAGGGAGGGCAATCAGCCCCAGCATTTT. Translating it yields CASRGDREGNQPQHF. The full variable domain, its missing parts supplied by reference TRBV2 and TRBJ1-5, is EPEVTQTPSHQVTQMGQEVILRCVPISNHLYFYWYRQILGQKVEFLVSFYNNEISEKSEIFDDQFSVERPDGSNFTLKIRSTKLEDSAMYFCASRGDREGNQPQHFGDGTRLSIL.

The V and J genes are TRBV20-1 and TRBJ1-5; D not certain. Per germline, CDR1 DFQATT and CDR2 SNEGSKA (reference sequence). The CDR3 covers 11 residues. CDR3 residues: CSPSRNQPQHF. CDR3 DNA sequence: TGCAGCCCCAGTCGCAATCAGCCCCAGCATTTT.

The chain has TRBV29-1 and TRBJ1-1; D is undetermined. The CDR3 is made up of 13 amino acids. Germline CDR1 and CDR2: SQVTM and ANQGSEA. The V end was cut by 4 bases, the J end by 0 bases, with 9 bases between. The CDR3 nucleotides read TGCAGCGTTGCACCGAGTATGAACACTGAAGCTTTCTTT. Its translation is CSVAPSMNTEAFF.

The chain combines TRBV4-1 with TRBJ1-2; D unclear. V dropped 8 bases and J dropped 8 bases, with 18 bases sitting between them. Germline lookup yields CDR1 MGHRA and CDR2 YSYEKL. The CDR3 has 13 amino acids. The CDR3 DNA is TGCGCCAGCGGAGCCGCGGAGGAGTGGGGCTACACCTTC. Translating gives CASGAAEEWGYTF.

The chain uses TRBV28 and TRBJ1-1; 11 bases map to TRBD1. Germline values: CDR1 MDHEN, CDR2 SYDVKM. The CDR3 is made up of 15 amino acids. With 9 bases clipped from V and 1 base from J, the junction kept 7 bases outside the gene matches. The CDR3, as DNA: TGTGCCAGTATCCCGGGACAGGGGGGGAACACTGAAGCTTTCTTT. As protein: CASIPGQGGNTEAFF.

This chain joins TRBV28 and TRBJ1-6, with 8 bases aligning to TRBD1. This CDR3 is 15 amino acids long. Trimming took 7 bases from V and 9 from J; bases not matched to a gene: 11. Germline values: CDR1 MDHEN, CDR2 SYDVKM. The DNA of the CDR3 is TGTGCCAGCACCCCTTTGACAGGGGATTTTTCACCCCTCCACTTT. It codes for CASTPLTGDFSPLHF.

Note on this clone: The same CDR3 can be traced to other DNA sequences in this sample. This chain uses TRBV18 with TRBJ1-2; TRBD1 matches at 7 bases. CDR1 is KGHSH, CDR2 LQKENI, per germline. CDR3 length: 14 residues. V lost 0 bases to trimming and J lost 5 bases; unmatched junction nucleotides: 3. CDR3 loop: CASSPPQGVYGYTF. CDR3 coding DNA: TGTGCCAGCTCACCACCTCAGGGGGTATATGGCTACACCTTC.

This chain links TRBV28 with TRBJ1-1, with D possibly being TRBD1 (6 bases). V lost 3 bases to trimming and J lost 1 base, with 18 bases between them. The CDR3 runs to 17 residues. The germline V gene encodes CDR1 MDHEN and CDR2 SYDVKM. The CDR3 DNA is TGTGCCAGCAGTTTTTTACAGGGATGGAGTACGAACACTGAAGCTTTCTTT. Residues: CASSFLQGWSTNTEAFF.

The chain has TRBV9 and TRBJ2-1; the match to TRBD2 covers 11 bases. The length of the CDR3 is 16 residues. Germline loops: CDR1 SGDLS, CDR2 YYNGEE. Trimming at V came to 3 bases and at J to 5 bases, leaving 7 bases not matched to a gene. CDR3 coding DNA: TGTGCCAGCAGCGGCGGACTAGCGGGTATCAACAATGAGCAGTTCTTC. This sequence encodes CASSGGLAGINNEQFF.

V usage is TRBV14 and J usage is TRBJ1-1; weak D call: TRBD1 (6 bases). The germline V and J ends were trimmed by 11 bases and 4 bases, with 17 bases remaining between them. Germline CDR1 and CDR2: SGHDN and FVKESK. The CDR3 length is 13 residues. As DNA, the CDR3 is TGTGCCTCAACAGGGATAAGGGGCACTGAAGCTTTCTTT. Protein product: CASTGIRGTEAFF.

CDR3 region: CSVEDSGTADEAFF. The CDR3 coding sequence is TGCAGCGTTGAAGATAGCGGGACAGCCGATGAAGCTTTCTTT. The chain uses TRBV29-1 and TRBJ1-1, with 7 bases that match TRBD1. The germline V gene has CDR1 SQVTM and CDR2 ANQGSEA. Unmatched junction bases numbered 8, after V lost 0 bases and J lost 7 bases. The CDR3 covers 14 residues.

Only one count was recorded for this clone. The chain employs TRBV5-1 and TRBJ2-7; 8 bases line up with TRBD2. The CDR3 totals 14 residues. V was pared by 2 bases and J by 2 bases, with 3 bases of the junction left unmatched. Germline CDR1 is SGHRS and CDR2 is YFSETQ. The CDR3 protein is CASSFLAGPYEQYF. The DNA of the CDR3 is TGCGCCAGCAGCTTCTTAGCGGGACCCTACGAGCAGTACTTC. Full variable domain (outside the CDR3, taken from reference TRBV5-1 and TRBJ2-7): KAGVTQTPRYLIKTRGQQVTLSCSPISGHRSVSWYQQTPGQGLQFLFEYFSETQRNKGNFPGRFSGRQFSNSRSEMNVSTLELGDSALYLCASSFLAGPYEQYFGPGTRLTVT.

CDR3 in DNA: TGTGCCAGTAGTACCCAAGAGTACGGGAGGGGAAATGAAAAACTGTTTTTT. It codes for CASSTQEYGRGNEKLFF. This sequence joins TRBV19 and TRBJ1-4; the D gene is possibly TRBD1 (5 bases). The CDR3 has 17 amino acids. Trimming took off 4 bases at V and 5 bases at J, with 20 bases between the two ends. Germline V CDR1 and CDR2: LNHDA, SQIVND (reference sequence). The complete variable domain, with remaining parts taken from reference TRBV19 and TRBJ1-4, reads DGGITQSPKYLFRKEGQNVTLSCEQNLNHDAMYWYRQDPGQGLRLIYYSQIVNDFQKGDIAEGYSVSREKKESFPLTVTSAQKNPTAFYLCASSTQEYGRGNEKLFFGSGTQLSVL.

V usage is TRBV6-2 or TRBV6-3 and J usage is TRBJ1-1; 9 nucleotides agree with TRBD1. This CDR3 comprises 14 residues. Germline V lookup: CDR1 MNHEY, CDR2 SVGEGT. The V and J ends lost 2 bases and 11 bases, in that order; junction bases with no gene match: 9. CDR3 loop: CASSYAQGAIGAFF. In DNA, the CDR3 is TGTGCCAGCAGTTACGCACAGGGGGCCATCGGTGCTTTCTTT.

This chain joins TRBV12-3 or TRBV12-4 and TRBJ1-1; TRBD1 is a possible D gene (6 bases). There are 13 residues in the CDR3. V shed 9 bases and J shed 2 bases, with 13 bases lying between them. The CDR3 bases are TGTGCCAGTAGGACAGTGCGAAACACTGAAGCTTTCTTT. Its translation is CASRTVRNTEAFF.

The V and J genes are TRBV7-3 and TRBJ1-1; perhaps TRBD1 as D (5 bases). CDR3 length equals 13 residues. Germline loops: CDR1 SGHTA, CDR2 FQGTGA. Trimming removed 4 bases from V and 5 bases from J, with 11 bases in between. This CDR3 reads CASSWGDKTEAFF. The CDR3 region has the DNA TGTGCCAGCAGCTGGGGGGATAAGACTGAAGCTTTCTTT.